Presented here are 4 T cell receptor beta chains from one specimen sequenced in a study of blood T cell repertoires in COVID-19. The assay was immunoSEQ multiplex PCR, and TCRdb's table has in-frame clones only and misses some. This table holds 25,000 to 35,000 clones, 65% to 90% found once. Material: peripheral blood. The receptors were sampled from a man in his sixties or seventies with active COVID-19.

V gene TRBV28 combines with J gene TRBJ2-1, with 10 bases matching TRBD2. Germline V gene sequence: CDR1 MDHEN, CDR2 SYDVKM. There are 13 residues in the CDR3. The ends lost 7 bases at V and 7 bases at J; junction bases unmatched: 4. This chain's CDR3 is CASTAGGGNEQFF. CDR3 sequence (DNA): TGTGCCAGCACAGCGGGAGGGGGGAATGAGCAGTTCTTC.

This CDR3 reads CASSDRVQETQYF. DNA for the CDR3: TGTGCCAGCTCAGACAGGGTACAAGAGACCCAGTACTTC. The chain has TRBV18 and TRBJ2-5, with 7 bases lining up with TRBD1. V lost 5 bases and J lost 2; bases outside the gene matches: 2. There are 13 residues in the CDR3. CDR1 KGHSH and CDR2 LQKENI come from the germline V gene.

Only a few counts were recorded for this clone. The chain uses TRBV5-1 and TRBJ1-5, with TRBD1 matching 7 bases. Germline V gene data show CDR1 as SGHRS and CDR2 as YFSETQ. This CDR3 comprises 17 residues. The CDR3 DNA follows: TGCCCTAGCCAGGCAGGGGGAAACCTCGATAGCAATCAGCCCCAGCATTTT. This translates into CPSQAGGNLDSNQPQHF.

The gene calls are TRBV20-1 and TRBJ1-2; the D gene is possibly TRBD1 (6 bases). The CDR3 spans 10 residues. The germline gives CDR1 DFQATT, CDR2 SNEGSKA (reference sequence). The CDR3, as DNA: TGCAGAGGACAGAATTATGGCTACACCTTC. Encoded protein: CRGQNYGYTF.